The clone carrying this T cell receptor beta chain was seen many times. The antigen remains undetermined. TCRdb reprocessed the reads via MiXCR and lists one record per CDR3 protein. This sample has about 740,000 distinct CDR3 sequences; approximately 40% occur once, and the top ten carry 2.8%. V lost 8 bases, J lost 0 bases, and 5 bases lay in between. This CDR3 is built from 13 residues. Germline CDR1 SGHTA, CDR2 FQGTGA. This entry comes from a study of T cell repertoires in cytomegalovirus infection. Across the whole study: CMV infection together with matching HLA type was indicated by public TCR beta signatures. General study results and limits: HLA-C-restricted CMV clonotypes gave the most frequent clonotype in two of eight donors. The cumulative frequency of public TCR beta families identified carriers of CMV plus the relevant HLA.

This TCR was sampled from a human donor in good health (CMV status not recorded). Some clones in this sample may be carry-over from other donors' samples. The sample was PBMCs. V and J are TRBV7-3 and TRBJ1-6, with no clear D. The CDR3 reads CASASSYNSPLHF. The CDR3 region has the DNA TGTGCCAGCGCGAGCTCCTATAATTCACCCCTCCACTTT.